The subject of this entry is one T cell receptor (beta chain). Only a few counts were recorded for this clonotype. The antigen it recognizes is unknown. Base quality data are lacking; no much larger clone is found one base away. These data belong to a study of T-cell reconstitution after alpha-beta-depleted transplantation in children (dated by TCRdb to the mid-2010s). In the study overall: T-cell immune reconstitution after TCRalphabeta/CD19-depleted allogeneic hematopoietic cell transplantation in children was quantitatively tracked in the study by means of TCR repertoire profiling.

Counted from cysteine to phenylalanine, this CDR3 has 15 amino acids. Left in the record is the CDR3 DNA by itself, 45 bases read in frame from the first base. The germline V and J ends show losses of 0 bases and 7 bases respectively, and no gene match explains 6 bases of the junction. In the germline V gene, CDR1 corresponds to SGHRS and CDR2 to YFSETQ. Library preparation used PCR. The listed sequencing device is Illumina HiSeq 2500. TCR library preparation used molecular barcoding, with unique molecular identifiers applied to normalize quantification of the TCRbeta repertoire. TCRdb trimmed public reads at Q25 via fastp, called clones via MiXCR and kept in-frame beta chains. Every distinct CDR3 protein forms one entry, paired with its most common genes and DNA. In all, the sample holds some 340,000 distinct CDR3 sequences, and 10% of those were seen once. The leading ten clones occupy roughly 2.5% of the sample.

The V and J segments used are TRBV5-1 and TRBJ1-2, with 10 middle bases fitting TRBD1. This specimen consisted of PBMCs from the stem cell graft donor, obtained from the stem cell graft. The clonotype was recovered from a human donor who donated a stem cell graft to a child with acute lymphoblastic leukemia. The CDR3 protein is CASSLGTGGLPGYTF. DNA sequence: TGCGCCAGCAGCTTGGGGACAGGGGGACTTCCTGGCTACACCTTC.